The 21 T cell receptor beta chains reported below all come from one sample, sequenced in a study of shared clonotypes between healthy human individuals. Sequencing was performed with immunoSEQ multiplex PCR; in TCRdb, only in-frame clones are kept and a portion is missing. The data hold fewer than 1.4 million clones, with 75% to 80% observed a single time. Sequencing used memory CD4+ T cells from PBMCs. Subset noted: CD45RA-negative fraction. The receptors here all came from a man younger than 35 in good health. Some clones in this sample may be carry-over from other donors' samples.

The chain joins TRBV5-4 to TRBJ2-5; 8 nucleotides line up with TRBD2. The trim removed 0 bases at V and 3 bases at J, leaving 7 bases unmatched. The CDR3 is 16 residues long. The V gene's germline CDR1 is SGHNT and CDR2 YYREEE (reference sequence). This CDR3 is CASSLASGYPKETQYF. CDR3 nucleotide sequence: TGTGCCAGCAGCTTGGCTAGCGGGTATCCAAAAGAGACCCAGTACTTC.

This clone was counted only a few times. The rearrangement joins TRBV11-1 to TRBJ2-5; 7 bases fit TRBD2. V lost 1 base and J lost 5; bases outside the gene matches: 4. The CDR3 runs 14 residues. Germline V gives CDR1 SGHAT, CDR2 FQDESV (reference sequence). The CDR3 DNA follows: TGTGCCAGCAGCTTAGGGGGAGGGATGGAGACCCAGTACTTC. It encodes CASSLGGGMETQYF.

The chain joins TRBV4-3 to TRBJ2-3, with 7 bases that match TRBD1. Unmatched junction bases numbered 11, after V lost 4 bases and J lost 4 bases. Germline V gene sequence: CDR1 LGHNA, CDR2 YSLEER. The CDR3 runs 16 residues. The chain's CDR3 is CASSPARDSGADTQYF. The CDR3 DNA is TGCGCCAGCAGCCCAGCGAGGGACAGTGGGGCAGATACGCAGTATTTT.

The chain combines TRBV9 with TRBJ2-1, with 9 nucleotides matching TRBD1. From germline, CDR1 is SGDLS and CDR2 YYNGEE. This CDR3 contains 14 residues. Germline trimming cut 3 bases from V and 6 bases from J; bases unmatched to any gene: 4. The CDR3 region is CASSARTGVNEQFF. CDR3 DNA sequence: TGTGCCAGCAGCGCAAGGACAGGGGTCAATGAGCAGTTCTTC.

The gene calls are TRBV28 and TRBJ1-4; TRBD1 aligns across 7 bases. Germline lookup yields CDR1 MDHEN and CDR2 SYDVKM. Germline trimming cut 8 bases from V and 0 bases from J; bases unmatched to any gene: 9. The CDR3 totals 16 residues. In DNA form, the CDR3 reads TGTGCCAGCGCTCTCGCAGGGGGTGCAACTAATGAAAAACTGTTTTTT. It translates to CASALAGGATNEKLFF.

Points on this clone: The conserved closing phenylalanine or tryptophan is absent in this CDR3, likely reflecting a read error. The chain links TRBV6-5 to TRBJ2-7, with a weak D call TRBD2 (6 bases). The CDR3 runs to 12 residues. From germline, CDR1 is MNHEY and CDR2 SVGAGI. Deletions cut 5 bases from V and 4 bases from J, with 9 bases between. In DNA form, the CDR3 reads TGTGCCAGCAGTCCTCGGGGGTACGAGCAGTACCTC. Its translation is CASSPRGYEQYL.

V usage is TRBV9 and J usage is TRBJ2-3; 10 nucleotides match TRBD1. J was trimmed by 1 base and V by 6 bases; bases with no gene match: 8. Germline CDR1 reads SGDLS; CDR2 reads YYNGEE. The CDR3 extends over 16 amino acids. As DNA, the CDR3 is TGTGCCAGCACTACCGACGGGACAGGGGGCACAGATACGCAGTATTTT. Protein: CASTTDGTGGTDTQYF.

On this clone itself: Other DNA sequences in the same sample also yield this CDR3. V is TRBV2 and J is TRBJ2-2; 8 bases line up with TRBD1. With 4 bases clipped from V and 1 base from J, the junction kept 2 bases outside the gene matches. CDR1 is SNHLY and CDR2 is FYNNEI in the germline V gene. The CDR3 has 15 residues. Here the CDR3 DNA reads TGTGCCAGCAGTGGACAGGGGCGGAACACCGGGGAGCTGTTTTTT. It codes for CASSGQGRNTGELFF.

The J gene is TRBJ2-2, the V gene TRBV18; D is undetermined. CDR3 length: 12 amino acids. Trimming left V 8 bases short and J 2 bases short, with 6 bases between. Germline CDR1 and CDR2: KGHSH and LQKENI. The CDR3: CASPINTGELFF. CDR3 bases: TGTGCCAGCCCCATTAACACCGGGGAGCTGTTTTTT.

The genes are TRBV9 and TRBJ1-3; D may be TRBD1 (6 bases). Germline-derived CDR1 and CDR2 are SGDLS and YYNGEE. V lost 1 base and J 3 bases, leaving 14 bases between the germline ends. The CDR3 extends over 16 amino acids. The CDR3 protein is CASSVSGQFGGNTIYF. CDR3 nucleotides: TGTGCCAGCAGCGTATCAGGACAGTTTGGTGGAAACACCATATATTTT.

V usage is TRBV28 and J usage is TRBJ1-2; tentative D call: TRBD1 (5 bases). The CDR3 has 17 residues. Trimming pared 8 bases from V and 0 bases from J, leaving 22 bases between. Germline CDR1 MDHEN, CDR2 SYDVKM. The CDR3, as DNA: TGTGCCAGCCGACAAGTGGGGGAGTTCTTCTCTAACTATGGCTACACCTTC. Translation gives CASRQVGEFFSNYGYTF.

This clone was recorded only once. CDR3 in amino acids: CASSLRAINTEAFF. The CDR3 nucleotides read TGTGCCAGCAGCTTGAGGGCAATTAACACTGAAGCTTTCTTT. V and J are TRBV5-4 and TRBJ1-1, with D hard to call. This CDR3 has 14 amino acids. Germline values: CDR1 SGHNT, CDR2 YYREEE (reference sequence). V lost 1 base and J lost 2, with 9 bases in between.

This clone was picked up many times. This chain uses TRBV30 with TRBJ2-5; D is unresolved. Germline assignment: CDR1 GTSNPN and CDR2 SVGIG (reference sequence). The V and J ends lost 6 bases and 2 bases respectively, with 16 bases between them. The CDR3 totals 14 residues. The CDR3 DNA is TGTGCCTGTTGGTCCCCAATCCTTCAAGAGACCCAGTACTTC. It codes for CACWSPILQETQYF.

CDR3 sequence: CATSRDPFRATYTF. The CDR3 bases are TGTGCCACCAGCAGAGACCCGTTCCGGGCCACCTACACCTTC. The genes are TRBV15 and TRBJ1-2; D remains unclear. Trimming took off 0 bases at V and 10 bases at J, with 15 bases between the two ends. Germline CDR1 is LNHNV and CDR2 is YYDKDF (reference sequence). The CDR3 loop spans 14 amino acids.

A note on this clone: Since a much larger clone is just one base distant, this may be a read error. The gene calls are TRBV9 and TRBJ1-1; tentative D call: TRBD1 (6 bases). Germline V gives CDR1 SGDLS, CDR2 YYNGEE. This CDR3 has 11 amino acids. The CDR3 loop reads CAGSRDRQAFF. CDR3 in DNA: TGTGCCGGCAGCAGAGACAGGCAGGCTTTCTTT.

The V gene is TRBV5-1, the J gene TRBJ2-1; 12 bases map to TRBD2. There are 17 residues in the CDR3. With 4 bases clipped from V and 8 bases from J, the junction kept 13 bases outside the gene matches. The germline V gene encodes CDR1 SGHRS and CDR2 YFSETQ. In nucleotides, the CDR3 is TGCGCCAGCAGCATATCCCCGGGACTAGCGGGTCCCGATGAGCAGTTCTTC. This codes for CASSISPGLAGPDEQFF.

The chain recombines TRBV27 with TRBJ1-1; TRBD1 is a possible D gene (5 bases). The length of the CDR3 is 14 residues. CDR1 MNHEY and CDR2 SMNVEV come from the germline V gene (reference sequence). Trimming cost V 3 bases and J 5 bases, with 13 bases left between them. CDR3 in DNA: TGTGCCAGCAGTTTTCACACTAAGGGGACTGAAGCTTTCTTT. This encodes CASSFHTKGTEAFF.

The V gene is TRBV28, the J gene TRBJ2-7; D call uncertain. The CDR3 covers 14 residues. The germline gives CDR1 MDHEN, CDR2 SYDVKM. Trimming stripped 2 bases from V and 0 bases from J, with 8 bases between. CDR3 in DNA: TGTGCCAGCAGTTTAAACCCCAGCTCCTACGAGCAGTACTTC. As protein: CASSLNPSSYEQYF. Filled out from reference TRBV28 and TRBJ2-7, the complete variable domain reads DVKVTQSSRYLVKRTGEKVFLECVQDMDHENMFWYRQDPGLGLRLIYFSYDVKMKEKGDIPEGYSVSREKKERFSLILESASTNQTSMYLCASSLNPSSYEQYFGPGTRLTVT.

This chain links TRBV4-1 with TRBJ1-3, with TRBD1 matching over 11 bases. The J segment lost 7 bases and the V segment lost 2 bases, leaving 4 bases of the junction unmatched. The CDR3 length is 15 residues. Per germline, CDR1 MGHRA and CDR2 YSYEKL. The CDR3 protein is CASSQPRDRGNTIYF. In DNA, the CDR3 is TGCGCCAGCAGCCAACCCCGGGACAGGGGGAACACCATATATTTT.

As regards this clone: Sequence at one end of the junction differs from germline and may be a read error. V usage is TRBV29-1 and J usage is TRBJ2-3; unclear D gene. CDR1 and CDR2 (germline): SQVTM, ANQGSEA. There are 13 residues in the CDR3. The CDR3 protein is CSVEIQVSDTQCF. Here the CDR3 DNA reads TGCAGCGTTGAAATTCAAGTATCTGATACGCAGTGTTTT.

The chain carries TRBV27 and TRBJ2-1, with a possible D match to TRBD1 (6 bases). Trimming stripped 8 bases from V and 0 bases from J, with 17 bases between. CDR3 length equals 16 residues. Germline V lookup: CDR1 MNHEY, CDR2 SMNVEV (reference sequence). The CDR3 sequence is CASYGRTASSYNEQFF. CDR3 bases: TGTGCCAGCTACGGTAGGACAGCGAGCTCCTACAATGAGCAGTTCTTC.